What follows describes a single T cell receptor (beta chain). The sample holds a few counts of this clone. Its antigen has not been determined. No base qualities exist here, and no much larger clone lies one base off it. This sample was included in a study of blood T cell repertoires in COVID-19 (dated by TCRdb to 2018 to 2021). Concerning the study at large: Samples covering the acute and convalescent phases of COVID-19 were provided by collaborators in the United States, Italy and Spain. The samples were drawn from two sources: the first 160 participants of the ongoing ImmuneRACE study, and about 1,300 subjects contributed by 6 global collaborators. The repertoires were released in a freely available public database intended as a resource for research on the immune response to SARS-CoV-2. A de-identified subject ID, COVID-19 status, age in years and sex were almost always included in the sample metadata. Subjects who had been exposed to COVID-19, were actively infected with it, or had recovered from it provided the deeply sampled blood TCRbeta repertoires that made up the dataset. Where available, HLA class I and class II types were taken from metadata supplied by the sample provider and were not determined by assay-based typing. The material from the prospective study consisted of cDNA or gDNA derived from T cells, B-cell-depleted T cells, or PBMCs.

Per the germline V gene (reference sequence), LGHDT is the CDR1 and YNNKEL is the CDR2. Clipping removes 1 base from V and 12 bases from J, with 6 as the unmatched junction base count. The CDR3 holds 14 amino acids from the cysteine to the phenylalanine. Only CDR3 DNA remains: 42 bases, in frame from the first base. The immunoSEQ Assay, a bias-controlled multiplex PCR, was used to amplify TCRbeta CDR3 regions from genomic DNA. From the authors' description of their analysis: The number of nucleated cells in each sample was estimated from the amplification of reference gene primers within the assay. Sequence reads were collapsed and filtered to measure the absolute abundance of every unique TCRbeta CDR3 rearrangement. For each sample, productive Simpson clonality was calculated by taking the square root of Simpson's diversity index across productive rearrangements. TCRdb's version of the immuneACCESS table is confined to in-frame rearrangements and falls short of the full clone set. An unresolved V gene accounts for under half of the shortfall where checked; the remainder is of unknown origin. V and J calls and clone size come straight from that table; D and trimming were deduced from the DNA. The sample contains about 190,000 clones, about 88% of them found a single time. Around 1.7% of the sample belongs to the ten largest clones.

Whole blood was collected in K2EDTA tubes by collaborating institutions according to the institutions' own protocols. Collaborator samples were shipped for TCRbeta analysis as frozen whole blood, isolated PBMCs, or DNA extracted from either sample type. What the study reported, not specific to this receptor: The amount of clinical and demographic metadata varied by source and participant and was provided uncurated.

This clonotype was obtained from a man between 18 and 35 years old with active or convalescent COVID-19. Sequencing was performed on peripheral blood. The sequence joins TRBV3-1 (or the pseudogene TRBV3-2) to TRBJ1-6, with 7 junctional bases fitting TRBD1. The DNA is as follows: TGTGCCAGCAGCCAAGGGGGACAGACGCTACCCCTCCACTTT. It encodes CASSQGGQTLPLHF.